A single sample gave rise to the 25 T cell receptor beta chains below, sequenced in a study of response to subunit inactivated influenza vaccine. TCRdb itself ran the RT-PCR reads through MiXCR, one entry per CDR3 protein. The table has roughly 550,000 distinct CDR3 sequences, approximately 20% seen once. The sample was also linked to a second study, of T cells expressing NK-cell markers. That paper adds: TCR beta libraries carry UMIs added by 5'RACE template switching.

Sequences were derived from CD4+ T cells sorted from PBMCs, sampled 11 to 12 days after vaccination. These receptors originate from a man aged 45-65 years who received an inactivated influenza vaccine.

The chain uses TRBV6-6 and TRBJ2-7, with D tentatively TRBD1 or TRBD2 (5 bases each). Germline V gene lookup returns CDR1 MNHNY and CDR2 SVGAGI (reference sequence). Trimming left V 7 bases short and J 6 bases short, with 16 bases between. This CDR3 has 13 residues. CDR3 protein: CASTKGPGPEQYF. The CDR3, as DNA: TGTGCCAGCACCAAGGGACCTGGGCCCGAGCAGTACTTC.

The table lists this clonotype with many counts. The chain's CDR3 is CASAGGNNSPLHF. The CDR3 DNA reads TGTGCCAGCGCGGGGGGGAATAATTCACCCCTCCACTTT. This chain uses TRBV27 with TRBJ1-6; possible D gene TRBD1, 5 bases. From germline, CDR1 is MNHEY and CDR2 SMNVEV (reference sequence). The CDR3 runs to 13 residues. Trimming took 8 bases from V and 5 from J, leaving 10 bases between them.

A few counts support this clonotype. The genes are TRBV6-1 and TRBJ1-3, with 8 bases aligning to TRBD1. This CDR3 region has 15 residues. The trim removed 5 bases at V and 2 bases at J, leaving 5 bases unmatched. Germline assignment: CDR1 MNHNS and CDR2 SASEGT. The DNA of the CDR3 is TGTGCCAGCAGTCCGGACAGGGTGGCTGGAAACACCATATATTTT. Translated: CASSPDRVAGNTIYF.

V is TRBV6-5 and J is TRBJ2-1; the D is unclear. Germline V gene data show CDR1 as MNHEY and CDR2 as SVGAGI. This CDR3 region has 13 residues. Trimming stripped 0 bases from V and 4 bases from J, with 4 bases between. The CDR3 sequence: CASSYSTYNEQFF. The DNA for the CDR3 is TGTGCCAGCAGTTACTCAACATACAATGAGCAGTTCTTC.

This clonotype came up a few times. V is TRBV14 and J is TRBJ2-2, with D perhaps TRBD1 (5 bases). Germline CDR1 and CDR2: SGHDN and FVKESK. Trimming shortened V by 1 base and J by 4 bases, and 10 bases separated the two germline ends. This CDR3 comprises 15 residues. CDR3 residues: CASSQAGRGTGELFF. The DNA of the CDR3 is TGTGCCAGCAGCCAAGCAGGGCGCGGCACCGGGGAGCTGTTTTTT.

The chain recombines TRBV5-1 with TRBJ2-6, with 8 bases identical to TRBD1. J was trimmed by 2 bases and V by 0 bases; bases with no gene match: 4. Germline V gives CDR1 SGHRS, CDR2 YFSETQ. The CDR3 covers 17 residues. Here the CDR3 reads CASSLGQGQTGANVLTF. CDR3 nucleotides: TGCGCCAGCAGCTTGGGACAGGGGCAGACTGGGGCCAACGTCCTGACTTTC.

The chain joins TRBV20-1 to TRBJ2-1; possible D gene TRBD1, 6 bases. This CDR3 is built from 14 residues. CDR1 is DFQATT and CDR2 is SNEGSKA in the germline V gene (reference sequence). With 5 bases removed from V and 9 bases from J, the gap between germline ends came to 20 bases. This chain's CDR3 is CSARRGEAKVEQFF. The CDR3 nucleotides read TGCAGTGCTCGCAGGGGTGAGGCGAAAGTTGAGCAGTTCTTC.

The rearrangement links TRBV5-4 to TRBJ2-7; 8 bases match TRBD1. Germline-derived CDR1 and CDR2 are SGHNT and YYREEE (reference sequence). V shed 0 bases, J shed 7 bases, and the junction held 6 bases outside the gene matches. The CDR3 consists of 14 residues. The chain's CDR3 is CASSLEGDRGEQYF. The DNA of the CDR3 is TGTGCCAGCAGCTTGGAGGGAGACAGGGGTGAGCAGTACTTC.

The CDR3 loop reads CASRTGTNLRDEQFF. The CDR3 coding sequence is TGTGCCAGCAGAACCGGGACTAACCTTAGGGATGAGCAGTTCTTC. The chain carries TRBV6-2 or TRBV6-3 and TRBJ2-1; 7 positions agree with TRBD2. Trimming at V came to 6 bases and at J to 8 bases, leaving 13 bases not matched to a gene. CDR3 length: 15 residues. Germline-derived CDR1 and CDR2 are MNHEY and SVGEGT.

The J gene is TRBJ1-2, the V gene TRBV12-3 or TRBV12-4; the D is unclear. Trimming took off 1 base at V and 2 bases at J, with 17 bases between the two ends. This CDR3 has 17 residues. CDR3 in amino acids: CASSLGGGKLGNYGYTF. CDR3 bases: TGTGCCAGCAGTTTAGGAGGAGGGAAACTGGGAAACTATGGCTACACCTTC.

The gene calls are TRBV29-1 and TRBJ2-2; TRBD1 aligns across 9 bases. V dropped 3 bases and J dropped 9; count of bases not matched to a gene: 14. CDR3 length: 16 residues. CDR1 is SQVTM, CDR2 ANQGSEA, per germline. The CDR3 sequence is CSVDLIQDRGRRELFF. As DNA, the CDR3 is TGCAGCGTTGACCTAATCCAGGACAGGGGACGTCGGGAGCTGTTTTTT.

J is TRBJ2-1 and V is TRBV6-2 or TRBV6-3, with 8 bases matching TRBD1. Germline lookup yields CDR1 MNHEY and CDR2 SVGEGT. The CDR3 consists of 18 residues. V lost 5 bases to trimming and J lost 4 bases; unmatched junction nucleotides: 16. The CDR3 protein is CASSTDRGRRVRYNEQFF. The CDR3 DNA follows: TGTGCCAGCAGTACAGACAGGGGTCGGAGGGTTAGATACAATGAGCAGTTCTTC.

This clonotype was seen only a few times. This sequence joins TRBV12-3 or TRBV12-4 and TRBJ1-5, with D possibly being TRBD1 (6 bases). This CDR3 is built from 14 residues. Trimming removed 3 bases at V and 4 bases at J, with 10 bases between. The CDR3 nucleotides are TGTGCCAGCAGTTTCAAAGGGGGAAATCAGCCCCAGCATTTT. Translated: CASSFKGGNQPQHF.

This clonotype was counted a few times. The chain has TRBV11-3 and TRBJ2-1; TRBD2 aligns across 8 bases. CDR1 SGHNT and CDR2 YENEEA come from the germline V gene. Unmatched junction bases numbered 9, after V lost 0 bases and J lost 8 bases. This CDR3 contains 16 residues. As DNA, the CDR3 is TGTGCCAGCAGCTTAGACGGCGGGGGGCTTGGAGATGAGCAGTTCTTC. Translation gives CASSLDGGGLGDEQFF.

In this sample, this clonotype turned up a few times. V gene TRBV28 combines with J gene TRBJ2-7; the match to TRBD2 covers 7 bases. The CDR3 runs to 13 residues. Germline CDR1 reads MDHEN; CDR2 reads SYDVKM. V dropped 7 bases and J dropped 3; count of bases not matched to a gene: 6. CDR3 amino acids: CASTGGTVYEQYF. The CDR3 region has the DNA TGTGCCAGCACCGGGGGGACCGTCTACGAGCAGTACTTC.

The chain employs TRBV20-1 and TRBJ2-7; tentative D call: TRBD2 (7 bases). CDR1 and CDR2 from the germline V gene are DFQATT and SNEGSKA (reference sequence). This CDR3 is 16 amino acids long. V dropped 0 bases and J dropped 4 bases, with 19 bases sitting between them. CDR3 sequence: CSARDFRRGADYEQYF. The CDR3 nucleotides read TGCAGTGCTAGAGACTTCCGCCGGGGGGCGGATTACGAGCAGTACTTC.

The chain joins TRBV18 to TRBJ2-1, with 11 bases identical to TRBD1. There are 16 residues in the CDR3. V was pared by 4 bases and J by 7 bases, with 9 bases of the junction left unmatched. Germline CDR1 and CDR2: KGHSH and LQKENI. DNA of the CDR3: TGTGCCAGCTCACTGACCGGGACAGGGGGTCTAAATGAGCAGTTCTTC. This sequence encodes CASSLTGTGGLNEQFF.

This clonotype was seen a few times. The gene calls are TRBV9 and TRBJ2-2; a possible D gene is TRBD1 (5 bases). The CDR3 covers 14 residues. With 0 bases removed from V and 4 bases from J, the gap between germline ends came to 7 bases. CDR1 is SGDLS, CDR2 YYNGEE, per germline. The CDR3 nucleotides are TGTGCCAGCAGCGTAGTAGGGGTCACCGGGGAGCTGTTTTTT. The encoded protein is CASSVVGVTGELFF.

This clonotype was seen only a few times. V usage is TRBV5-1 and J usage is TRBJ2-2, with D perhaps being TRBD1 or TRBD2 (6 bases each). In germline, CDR1 is SGHRS, CDR2 YFSETQ. This CDR3 spans 16 amino acids. V lost 0 bases, J lost 6 bases, and 15 bases lay in between. Here the CDR3 DNA reads TGCGCCAGCAGCTTGGACGGGACAACGGGGGCCGGGGAGCTGTTTTTT. As protein: CASSLDGTTGAGELFF.

V usage is TRBV12-3 or TRBV12-4 and J usage is TRBJ1-6; the D gene is possibly TRBD1 (6 bases). Trimming removed 4 bases at V and 13 bases at J, with 14 bases between. The CDR3 has 13 amino acids. The DNA of the CDR3 is TGTGCCAGCAGTTCCAGAGGGGGAAAGCCCCTCCACTTT. Its protein product is CASSSRGGKPLHF.

In this sample, this clonotype turned up many times. The V gene is TRBV11-3, the J gene TRBJ2-3; 7 nucleotides line up with TRBD2. V lost 2 bases and J lost 0; bases outside the gene matches: 2. The CDR3 sequence is 15 residues long. Germline CDR1 is SGHNT and CDR2 is YENEEA. The chain's CDR3 is CASSLSSGSTDTQYF. CDR3 nucleotides: TGTGCCAGCAGCTTATCTAGCGGCAGCACAGATACGCAGTATTTT.

This chain uses TRBV21-1 with TRBJ2-7. TRBV21-1 is an annotated pseudogene. This CDR3 is 15 amino acids long. The CDR3 here is CASSLSKEVDHEQYF. The CDR3 nucleotides are TGTGCCAGCAGCCTATCAAAAGAAGTGGACCACGAGCAGTACTTC.

This clonotype has only a few counts. The chain combines TRBV7-8 with TRBJ2-7; the D call may be TRBD1 or TRBD2 (5 bases each). CDR3 length: 15 residues. The germline V gene encodes CDR1 SGHVS and CDR2 FQNEAQ. Deletions cut 1 base from V and 2 bases from J, with 12 bases between. CDR3 DNA: TGTGCCAGCAGCTTAGAATCGGGACGCACCTACGAGCAGTACTTC. Translation gives CASSLESGRTYEQYF.

The chain carries TRBV5-1 and TRBJ2-2; 8 bases line up with TRBD1. The germline CDR1 and CDR2 sequences are SGHRS and YFSETQ. The CDR3 length is 17 residues. The V gene end was trimmed by 4 bases and the J gene end by 1 base; junction bases not matched to a gene: 9. The CDR3 DNA follows: TGCGCCAGCAGCATACGCCCCGGGACAGGGAACACCGGGGAGCTGTTTTTT. The encoded protein is CASSIRPGTGNTGELFF.

The chain carries TRBV5-1 and TRBJ1-1; D uncertain. Germline-derived CDR1 and CDR2 are SGHRS and YFSETQ. Deletions cut 0 bases from V and 0 bases from J, with 9 bases between. The CDR3 totals 15 residues. CDR3 nucleotides: TGCGCCAGCAGCTTGGTAGCAGACCTGAACACTGAAGCTTTCTTT. Translating it yields CASSLVADLNTEAFF.